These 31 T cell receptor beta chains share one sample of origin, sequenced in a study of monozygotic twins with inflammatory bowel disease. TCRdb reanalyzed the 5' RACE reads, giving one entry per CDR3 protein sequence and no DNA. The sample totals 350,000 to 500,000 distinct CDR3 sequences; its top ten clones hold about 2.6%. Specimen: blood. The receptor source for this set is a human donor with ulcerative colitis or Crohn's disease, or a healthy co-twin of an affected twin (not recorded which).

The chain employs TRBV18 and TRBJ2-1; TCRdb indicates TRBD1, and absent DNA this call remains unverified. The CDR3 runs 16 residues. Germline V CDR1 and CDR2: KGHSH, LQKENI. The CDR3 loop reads CASSPSGTGGYNEQFF.

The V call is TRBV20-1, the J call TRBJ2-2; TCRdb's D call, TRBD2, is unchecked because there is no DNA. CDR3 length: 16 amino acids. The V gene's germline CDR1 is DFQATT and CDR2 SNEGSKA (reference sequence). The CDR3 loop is CSARDPSGANTGELFF.

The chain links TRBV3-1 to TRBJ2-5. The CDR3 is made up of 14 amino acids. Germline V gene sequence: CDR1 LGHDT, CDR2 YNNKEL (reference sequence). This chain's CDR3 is CASSHLGDQETQYF.

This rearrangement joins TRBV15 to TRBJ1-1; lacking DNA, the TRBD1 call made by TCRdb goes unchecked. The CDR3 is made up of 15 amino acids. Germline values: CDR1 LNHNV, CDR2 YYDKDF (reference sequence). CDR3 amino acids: CATSSGGVTNTEAFF.

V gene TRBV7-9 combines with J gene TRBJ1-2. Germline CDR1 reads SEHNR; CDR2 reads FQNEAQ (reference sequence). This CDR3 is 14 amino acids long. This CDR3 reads CASSLRGVGYGYTF. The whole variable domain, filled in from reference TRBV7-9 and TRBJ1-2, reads DTGVSQNPRHKITKRGQNVTFRCDPISEHNRLYWYRQTLGQGPEFLTYFQNEAQLEKSRLLSDRFSAERPKGSFSTLEIQRTEQGDSAMYLCASSLRGVGYGYTFGSGTRLTVV.

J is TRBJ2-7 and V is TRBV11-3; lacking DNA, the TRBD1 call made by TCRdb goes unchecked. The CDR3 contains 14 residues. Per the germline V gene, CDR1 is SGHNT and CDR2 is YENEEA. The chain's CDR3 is CASSYRQGDYEQYF.

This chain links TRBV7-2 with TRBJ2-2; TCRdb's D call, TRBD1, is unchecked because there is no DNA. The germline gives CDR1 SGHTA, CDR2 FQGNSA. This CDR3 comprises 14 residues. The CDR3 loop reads CASSLEQGAGELFF.

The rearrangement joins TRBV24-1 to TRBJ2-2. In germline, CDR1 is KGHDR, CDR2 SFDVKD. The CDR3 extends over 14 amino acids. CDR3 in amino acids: CATSGGANTGELFF.

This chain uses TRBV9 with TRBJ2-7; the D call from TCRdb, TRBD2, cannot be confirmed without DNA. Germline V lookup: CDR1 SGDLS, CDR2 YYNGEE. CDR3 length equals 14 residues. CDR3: CASTPGLHSYEQYF.

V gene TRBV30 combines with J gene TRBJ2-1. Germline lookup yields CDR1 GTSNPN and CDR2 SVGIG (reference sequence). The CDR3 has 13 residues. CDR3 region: CAHHLSPYNEQFF.

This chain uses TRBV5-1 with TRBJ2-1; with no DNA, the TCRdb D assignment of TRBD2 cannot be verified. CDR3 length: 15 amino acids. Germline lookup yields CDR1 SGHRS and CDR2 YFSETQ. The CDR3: CASSLVTSGGNEQFF.

The chain's CDR3 is CASAIGGTEAFF. The chain joins TRBV19 to TRBJ1-1. From germline, CDR1 is LNHDA and CDR2 SQIVND (reference sequence). CDR3 length equals 12 residues.

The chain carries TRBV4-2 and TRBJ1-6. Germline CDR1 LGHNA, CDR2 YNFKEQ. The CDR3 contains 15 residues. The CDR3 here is CASSQGSYMNSPLHF.

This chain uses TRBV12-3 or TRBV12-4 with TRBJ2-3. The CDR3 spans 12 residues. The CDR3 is CASSSSLGTQYF.

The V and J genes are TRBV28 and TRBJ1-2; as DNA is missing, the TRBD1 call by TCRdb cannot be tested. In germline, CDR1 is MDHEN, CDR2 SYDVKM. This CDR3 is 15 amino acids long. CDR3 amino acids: CASRPGTARHYGYTF.

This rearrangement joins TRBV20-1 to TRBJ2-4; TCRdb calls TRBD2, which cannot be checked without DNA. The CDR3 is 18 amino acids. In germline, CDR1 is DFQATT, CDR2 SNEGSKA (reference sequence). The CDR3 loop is CSARFLAGDERVKNIQYF.

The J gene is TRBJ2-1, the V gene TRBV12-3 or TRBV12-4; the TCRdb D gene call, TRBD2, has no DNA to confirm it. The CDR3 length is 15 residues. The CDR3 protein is CATRLLAGSYNEQFF.

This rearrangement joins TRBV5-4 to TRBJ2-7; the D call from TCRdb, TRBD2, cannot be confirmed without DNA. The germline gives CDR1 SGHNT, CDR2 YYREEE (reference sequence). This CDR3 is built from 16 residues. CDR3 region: CASSFGLTSGSYEQYF.

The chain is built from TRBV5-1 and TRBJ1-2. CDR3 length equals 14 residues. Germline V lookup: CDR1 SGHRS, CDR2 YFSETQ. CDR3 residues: CASSLATGWNGYTF.

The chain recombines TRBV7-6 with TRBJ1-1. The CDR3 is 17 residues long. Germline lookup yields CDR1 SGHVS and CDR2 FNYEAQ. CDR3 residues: CASSLSLRGSLNTEAFF.

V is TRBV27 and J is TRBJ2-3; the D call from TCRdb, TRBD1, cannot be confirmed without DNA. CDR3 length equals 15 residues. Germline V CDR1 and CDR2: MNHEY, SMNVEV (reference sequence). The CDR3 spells CASSLSIGGVDTQYF.

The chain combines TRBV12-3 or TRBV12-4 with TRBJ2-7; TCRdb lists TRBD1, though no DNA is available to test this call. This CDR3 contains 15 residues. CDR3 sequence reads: CASSEGRGAAYEQYF.

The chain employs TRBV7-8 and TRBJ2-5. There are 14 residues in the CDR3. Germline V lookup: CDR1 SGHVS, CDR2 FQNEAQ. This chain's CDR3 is CASSFWTSKETQYF.

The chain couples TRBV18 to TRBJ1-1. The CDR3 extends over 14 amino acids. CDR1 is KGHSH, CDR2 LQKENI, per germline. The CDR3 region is CASSPSGMNTEAFF.

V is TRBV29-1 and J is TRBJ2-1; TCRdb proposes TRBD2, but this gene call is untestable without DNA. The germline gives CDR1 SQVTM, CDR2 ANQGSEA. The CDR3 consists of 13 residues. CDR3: CSVDTAGNNEQFF.

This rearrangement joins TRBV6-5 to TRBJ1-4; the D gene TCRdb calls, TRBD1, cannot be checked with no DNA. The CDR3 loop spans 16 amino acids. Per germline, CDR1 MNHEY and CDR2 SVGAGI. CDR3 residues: CASSYSIGTNNEKLFF.

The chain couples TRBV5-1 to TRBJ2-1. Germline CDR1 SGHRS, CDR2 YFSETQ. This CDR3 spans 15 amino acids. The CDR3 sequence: CASSLNSGSYNEQFF.

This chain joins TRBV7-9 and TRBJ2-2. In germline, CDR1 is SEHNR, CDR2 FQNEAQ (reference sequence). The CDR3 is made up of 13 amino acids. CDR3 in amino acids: CATRTRNTGELFF.

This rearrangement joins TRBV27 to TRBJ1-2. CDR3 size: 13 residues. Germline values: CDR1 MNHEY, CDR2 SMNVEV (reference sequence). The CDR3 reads CASTSGVSSGYTF.

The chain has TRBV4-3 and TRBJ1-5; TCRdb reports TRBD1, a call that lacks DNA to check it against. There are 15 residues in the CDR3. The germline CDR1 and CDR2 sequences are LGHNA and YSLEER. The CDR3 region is CASSQEGQGGQPQHF.

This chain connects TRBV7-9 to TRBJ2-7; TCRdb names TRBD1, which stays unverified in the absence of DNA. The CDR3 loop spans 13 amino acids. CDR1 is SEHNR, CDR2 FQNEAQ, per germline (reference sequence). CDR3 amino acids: CASSPQGAGEQYF.